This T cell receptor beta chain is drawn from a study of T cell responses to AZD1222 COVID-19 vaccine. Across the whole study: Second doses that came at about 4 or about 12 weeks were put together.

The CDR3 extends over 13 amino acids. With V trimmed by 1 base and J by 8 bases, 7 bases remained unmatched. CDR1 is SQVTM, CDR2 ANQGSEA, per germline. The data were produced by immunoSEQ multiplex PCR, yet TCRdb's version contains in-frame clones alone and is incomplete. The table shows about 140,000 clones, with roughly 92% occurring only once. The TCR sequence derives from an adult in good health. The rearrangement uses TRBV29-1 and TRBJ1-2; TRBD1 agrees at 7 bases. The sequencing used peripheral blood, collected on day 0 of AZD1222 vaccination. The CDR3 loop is CSVEANRGFGYTF. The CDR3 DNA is TGCAGCGTTGAAGCCAACAGGGGCTTCGGCTACACCTTC.